This T cell receptor beta chain is from a study of human versus mouse CDR3 diversity and MHC coevolution. Study-wide findings and caveats: Clonal inequality was lowest in two of the three human donors.

Notes on this clone: What it recognizes is unknown.

TCRdb's copy holds only in-frame clones and misses some; the assay was immunoSEQ multiplex PCR. The table lists about 60,000 clones, around 94% of them singletons, with 15% to 20% in the top ten. The V gene end was trimmed by 2 bases and the J gene end by 1 base; junction bases not matched to a gene: 8. This CDR3 has 17 residues. CDR1 and CDR2 (germline): LNHDA, SQIVND (reference sequence). The TCR sequence derives from a person in their sixties or seventies in good health. The sample was naive CD4+ T cells from blood. Subset reported: CD45RO-negative CD62L-positive naive CD4 T cells. V and J are TRBV19 and TRBJ2-7, with TRBD1 identical over 10 bases. The CDR3 DNA reads as TGTGCCAGTAGTATAAACCGTCGGGACAGGGGATCCTACGAGCAGTACTTC. Translating it yields CASSINRRDRGSYEQYF.